Shown below are 4 T cell receptor beta chains from a single sample sequenced in a study of blood T cell repertoires in COVID-19. The method was immunoSEQ multiplex PCR; TCRdb's version includes in-frame clones alone and lacks a portion of them. The top ten hold about 11% of the sample, which has 150,000 to 200,000 clones, 75% to 85% seen once. Source material: peripheral blood. These receptors originate from a human donor in a cohort sampled during active COVID-19.

This rearrangement joins TRBV10-3 to TRBJ2-7, with a possible D match to TRBD2 (7 bases). Trimming stripped 7 bases from V and 1 base from J, with 17 bases between. Germline CDR1 and CDR2: ENHRY and SYGVKD. This CDR3 contains 15 residues. This CDR3 is CAIKGAGEGSYEQYF. CDR3 coding DNA: TGTGCCATCAAAGGGGCAGGGGAGGGGTCCTACGAGCAGTACTTC.

The chain joins TRBV6-1 to TRBJ1-6, with D possibly being TRBD1 (5 bases). CDR3 size: 14 residues. V was shortened by 3 bases and J by 5 bases, with 8 bases between the two germline ends. From germline, CDR1 is MNHNS and CDR2 SASEGT. CDR3: CASSDSGNNSPLHF. Written as DNA, the CDR3 is TGTGCCAGCAGTGATTCAGGGAATAATTCACCCCTCCACTTT.

The genes are TRBV30 and TRBJ2-3; D is perhaps TRBD2 (5 bases). V lost 2 bases to trimming and J lost 6 bases, with 9 bases between them. Germline CDR1 GTSNPN, CDR2 SVGIG (reference sequence). The CDR3 totals 12 residues. The CDR3 loop reads CAWSRGADTQYF. The CDR3 coding sequence is TGTGCCTGGAGTCGGGGAGCGGATACGCAGTATTTT.

This clone is a singleton in its sample. The chain recombines TRBV6-4 with TRBJ2-3, with 7 bases lining up with TRBD2. The V segment lost 6 bases and the J segment 4 bases; nucleotides outside the gene matches: 13. The germline V gene has CDR1 MRHNA and CDR2 SNTAGT. The CDR3 length is 16 residues. The CDR3 region has the DNA TGTGCCAGCAGACGGGCGGCGGGAGTTGGGTCAGATACGCAGTATTTT. Its protein is CASRRAAGVGSDTQYF.